Listed here are 13 T cell receptor beta chains from one sample, sequenced in a study of early T cells in non-severe SARS-CoV-2 infection. From the 5' RACE reads, TCRdb called clonotypes with MiXCR, one entry per CDR3 protein. The data show 20,000 or so distinct CDR3 sequences, around 6% seen once. The material was whole blood, obtained at baseline. The source of these receptors is an adult who was a healthcare worker with PCR-confirmed SARS-CoV-2 infection or an uninfected control (not recorded which).

This clonotype was detected only a few times. A junction end diverges from the germline sequence, so it may reflect a read error. The rearrangement links TRBV7-9 to TRBJ1-2; D perhaps matches TRBD1 (5 bases). This CDR3 comprises 15 residues. Germline loops: CDR1 SEHNR, CDR2 FQNEAQ (reference sequence). In DNA, the CDR3 is TGTGTCAGCAGCTTACCAGGGTACCCCATCTATGGCTACACCTTC. This codes for CVSSLPGYPIYGYTF.

This clonotype was detected many times. The gene calls are TRBV24-1 and TRBJ2-2, with TRBD1 matching over 9 bases. The junction had 4 bases not matched to a gene; V was cut back by 3 bases and J by 0 bases. The CDR3 contains 17 residues. The V gene's germline CDR1 is KGHDR and CDR2 SFDVKD. This CDR3 is CATSDPRTGANTGELFF. In DNA form, the CDR3 reads TGTGCCACCAGTGATCCGCGGACAGGGGCGAACACCGGGGAGCTGTTTTTT.

Ten or more counts support this clonotype. The chain couples TRBV7-2 to TRBJ2-5; D could derive from TRBD1 or TRBD2 (6 bases each). The V end was cut by 1 base, the J end by 4 bases, with 19 bases between. The CDR3 spans 17 residues. Germline CDR1 is SGHTA and CDR2 is FQGNSA. The CDR3 DNA reads as TGTGCCAGCAGCTTAGTAGGGGGGCGAGGCGTTTTAGAGACCCAGTACTTC. Residues: CASSLVGGRGVLETQYF.

This clonotype was counted only a few times. V and J are TRBV20-1 and TRBJ1-1, with D unclear. Germline V gene sequence: CDR1 DFQATT, CDR2 SNEGSKA (reference sequence). This CDR3 is built from 16 residues. The CDR3 sequence is CSARSGVGWTGTEAFF. The DNA for the CDR3 is TGCAGCGCCCGTTCAGGTGTCGGCTGGACGGGGACTGAAGCTTTCTTT.

This clonotype occurred a few times. The CDR3: CASSEPTGGWNSPLHF. The CDR3 nucleotides are TGTGCCAGCAGTGAACCCACAGGGGGATGGAATTCACCCCTCCACTTT. V usage is TRBV25-1 and J usage is TRBJ1-6, with 8 nucleotides matching TRBD1. The CDR3 runs 16 residues. V was pared by 2 bases and J by 7 bases, with 7 bases of the junction left unmatched. Per germline, CDR1 MGHDK and CDR2 SYGVNS.

This chain connects TRBV7-3 to TRBJ1-2, with TRBD1 matching 7 bases. Germline V gene sequence: CDR1 SGHTA, CDR2 FQGTGA. V shed 5 bases, J shed 3 bases, and the junction held 3 bases outside the gene matches. The CDR3 has 13 residues. The CDR3 DNA follows: TGTGCCAGCAGCCCTCAGGGGGACTATGGCTACACCTTC. Its translation is CASSPQGDYGYTF.

In the case of this clonotype: One junction end does not reproduce the germline sequence, and a read error may be involved. The V gene is TRBV28, the J gene TRBJ2-7; 10 positions agree with TRBD1. The CDR3 is 15 amino acids. CDR1 is MDHEN, CDR2 SYDVKM, per germline. CDR3 nucleotide sequence: TGTGTCAGCAGTTCAGCCGGGACAGGGGTCCACGAGCAGTACTTC. Translated: CVSSSAGTGVHEQYF. The full variable domain, completed using reference TRBV28 and TRBJ2-7, is DVKVTQSSRYLVKRTGEKVFLECVQDMDHENMFWYRQDPGLGLRLIYFSYDVKMKEKGDIPEGYSVSREKKERFSLILESASTNQTSMYLCVSSSAGTGVHEQYFGPGTRLTVT.

This clonotype has a count of ten or more. V gene TRBV6-2 or TRBV6-3 combines with J gene TRBJ2-7; no reliable D call. V was pared by 1 base and J by 5 bases, with 9 bases between. CDR3 length: 13 amino acids. Germline-derived CDR1 and CDR2 are MNHEY and SVGEGT. The DNA of the CDR3 is TGTGCCAGCAGTTACTACGGAGTTGACGAGCAGTACTTC. Its translation: CASSYYGVDEQYF.

This clonotype was seen ten or more times. This rearrangement joins TRBV13 to TRBJ1-6, with a tentative D call TRBD1 (5 bases). The CDR3 extends over 15 amino acids. Germline loops: CDR1 PRHDT, CDR2 FYEKMQ (reference sequence). V lost 5 bases, J lost 7 bases, and 15 bases lay in between. CDR3 nucleotides: TGTGCCAGCAGCCGACAGCCCTTGGGAAATTCACCCCTCCACTTT. Protein sequence: CASSRQPLGNSPLHF.

This clonotype was detected many times. The rearrangement links TRBV19 to TRBJ1-1; tentatively, D is TRBD1 (5 bases). V shed 0 bases and J shed 1 base, with 18 bases lying between them. The germline CDR1 and CDR2 sequences are LNHDA and SQIVND (reference sequence). This CDR3 is 18 amino acids long. The CDR3 is CASSIEGPGRISNTEAFF. In nucleotides, the CDR3 is TGTGCCAGTAGTATAGAGGGCCCAGGGAGGATATCGAACACTGAAGCTTTCTTT.

This clonotype qualifies as medium-sized. This sequence joins TRBV6-5 and TRBJ1-5; a weak D match, TRBD1 (5 bases). Germline values: CDR1 MNHEY, CDR2 SVGAGI. V lost 5 bases and J 0 bases, leaving 14 bases between the germline ends. The CDR3 extends over 16 amino acids. The CDR3 DNA reads TGTGCCAGCAGTCCTATTATGGGGACTAGCAATCAGCCCCAGCATTTT. It yields the protein CASSPIMGTSNQPQHF.

This clonotype was seen a handful of times. The V gene is TRBV6-5, the J gene TRBJ1-3; no clear D. V was clipped by 0 bases and J by 0 bases, with 12 bases between them. CDR1 is MNHEY and CDR2 is SVGAGI in the germline V gene. CDR3 length: 17 amino acids. CDR3 sequence (DNA): TGTGCCAGCAGTTACTCCTGGCGACGGATCTCTGGAAACACCATATATTTT. Translated, it gives CASSYSWRRISGNTIYF.

This chain links TRBV18 with TRBJ1-2, with a tentative D call TRBD1 (6 bases). Germline CDR1 is KGHSH and CDR2 is LQKENI. This CDR3 region has 14 residues. Trimming left V 8 bases short and J 4 bases short, with 17 bases between. The CDR3 sequence: CASPRSQGSYGYTF. CDR3 in DNA: TGTGCCAGCCCACGTAGCCAGGGGAGCTATGGCTACACCTTC.